These T cell receptor beta chains were read from a single sample in a study of blood T cell repertoires in COVID-19. Profiling relied on immunoSEQ multiplex PCR, and the TCRdb table lists in-frame clones only, not all of them. Of 95,000 to 120,000 clones detected, roughly 84% appear once; the ten largest clones hold 3.4%. Sequenced: peripheral blood. The source of these receptors is a man aged 35 to 55 with acute or convalescent COVID-19. The CDR3 runs from the conserved cysteine through the conserved F or W. D genes are given only for firm matches. Size is stated for part of the rows, as once, few or many counts, or as a class when the clone is expanded.

13 | - | TRBJ2-1 | - | TRBV27 | TGTGCCAGCAGTTTAGCGGGGCTACGGGAGCAGTTCTTC | CASSLAGLREQFF
12 | - | TRBJ1-6 | - | TRBV12-3/TRBV12-4 | TGTGCCAGCAGTTTGCTACCTTCACCCCTCCACTTT | CASSLLPSPLHF
15 | - | TRBJ1-4 | TRBD1 | TRBV16 | TGTGCCAGCAGCCCCGGACAGGGGGCCGGAGAAAAACTGTTTTTT | CASSPGQGAGEKLFF
13 | - | TRBJ2-7 | - | TRBV7-8 | TGTGCCAGCAGCCTCCCAGGGTACTACGAGCAGTACTTC | CASSLPGYYEQYF
15 | once | TRBJ1-5 | TRBD1 | TRBV28 | TGTGCCAGCAGTCCACGGACAGGGGGTAATCAGCCCCAGCATTTT | CASSPRTGGNQPQHF
14 | - | TRBJ2-5 | TRBD1 | TRBV27 | TGTGCCAGCAGTCCGTGGACAGGGAGAGAGACCCAGTACTTC | CASSPWTGRETQYF
14 | few | TRBJ2-7 | TRBD1 | TRBV7-9 | TGTGCCAGCAGAGAACAGGGGGGAGCGTACGAGCAGTACTTC | CASREQGGAYEQYF
16 | - | TRBJ2-3 | TRBD2 | TRBV4-1 | TGTGCCAGCAGCCAATGGACTAGCGGGGGGGTTGATACGCAGTATTTT | CASSQWTSGGVDTQYF
14 | - | TRBJ1-1 | - | TRBV25-1 | TGTGCCAGCAGTGAATCTTTGGCGAACACTGAAGCTTTCTTT | CASSESLANTEAFF
13 | - | TRBJ1-1 | - | TRBV6-2/TRBV6-3 | TGTGCCAGCAGTTTTCGGGAGAACACTGAAGCTTTCTTT | CASSFRENTEAFF
12 | - | TRBJ1-1 | - | TRBV4-1 | TGCGCCAGCAGCCAAGACCGGGACAAAGCTTTCTTT | CASSQDRDKAFF
15 | - | TRBJ2-3 | TRBD1 | TRBV2 | TGTGCCAGCAGAGCGGACAGGGTTAGCACAGATACGCAGTATTTT | CASRADRVSTDTQYF
16 | - | TRBJ1-1 | - | TRBV19 | TGTGCCAGTAGTATTATAGGGGTTAGGATGAACACTGAAGCTTTCTTT | CASSIIGVRMNTEAFF
19 | - | TRBJ2-7 | TRBD1 | TRBV3-1/TRBV3-2 | TGTGCCAGCAGCCAAGGATCGGGACAGGGTCCCCACCCAGTTAGGGAGCAGTACTTC | CASSQGSGQGPHPVREQYF
13 | - | TRBJ1-2 | TRBD1 | TRBV6-5 | TGTGCCAGCAGTCTACAACAGGGGATCGGCTACACCTTC | CASSLQQGIGYTF
16 | - | TRBJ2-1 | - | TRBV5-8 | TGTGCCAGCAGCTTGGGTAGCTTTTTTGGGTACAATGAGCAGTTCTTC | CASSLGSFFGYNEQFF
14 | - | TRBJ2-3 | - | TRBV6-5 | TGTGCCAGCAGGTCAGGGGCGGGCACAGATACGCAGTATTTT | CASRSGAGTDTQYF
16 | - | TRBJ1-3 | - | TRBV21-1 | TGTGCCAGCCGCATTCGGGACTATAACTCTGGAAACACCATATATTTT | CASRIRDYNSGNTIYF
12 | - | TRBJ2-3 | - | TRBV3-1/TRBV3-2 | TGTGCCAGCAGCAAGGGGGTAGATACGCAGTATTTT | CASSKGVDTQYF
15 | - | TRBJ2-1 | - | TRBV19 | TGTGCCAGTAGGTTAACAGGGATCTCCTACAATGAGCAGTTCTTC | CASRLTGISYNEQFF
16 | few | TRBJ2-1 | - | TRBV11-1 | TGTGCCAGCAGAGACAGGTCCCCCTCATCCTACAATGAGCAGTTCTTC | CASRDRSPSSYNEQFF
16 | - | TRBJ2-7 | TRBD2 | TRBV5-8 | TGTGCCAGCAGCCTCAGATGGACTAGCGGGGGTTACGAGCAGTACTTC | CASSLRWTSGGYEQYF